Following are 21 T cell receptor beta chains from one sample sequenced in a study of blood T cell repertoires in COVID-19. Clones were sequenced by immunoSEQ multiplex PCR, and TCRdb holds only the in-frame ones, with some missing. The sample holds a few hundred thousand clones, less than 90% seen once. Sequencing was carried out using peripheral blood. These receptors were obtained from a woman in her fifties or sixties with acute or convalescent COVID-19.

Only one count was recorded for this clone. The CDR3 DNA reads TGTGCCATCAGTGAGGTGGCAACTGAGCAGTTCTTC. Protein sequence: CAISEVATEQFF. J is TRBJ2-1 and V is TRBV10-3; no firm D call. Trimming removed 2 bases at V and 9 bases at J, with 8 bases between. The CDR3 loop spans 12 amino acids. Germline V gene sequence: CDR1 ENHRY, CDR2 SYGVKD.

V gene TRBV5-1 combines with J gene TRBJ2-1, with 11 bases that match TRBD1. The junction had 1 base not matched to a gene; V was cut back by 2 bases and J by 6 bases. Germline lookup yields CDR1 SGHRS and CDR2 YFSETQ. This CDR3 comprises 14 residues. CDR3 sequence reads: CASSFGQGANEQFF. DNA for the CDR3: TGCGCCAGCAGCTTCGGACAGGGGGCCAATGAGCAGTTCTTC.

The chain links TRBV6-5 to TRBJ1-4; D call uncertain. Germline V gene lookup returns CDR1 MNHEY and CDR2 SVGAGI. The CDR3 spans 15 residues. Trimming left V 6 bases short and J 0 bases short, with 11 bases between. DNA of the CDR3: TGTGCCAGCAGCCGGGGAGATGCAACTAATGAAAAACTGTTTTTT. As protein: CASSRGDATNEKLFF.

This chain joins TRBV6-2 or TRBV6-3 and TRBJ2-1, with 10 bases lining up with TRBD2. This CDR3 is built from 19 residues. The V and J ends lost 2 bases and 7 bases, in that order; junction bases with no gene match: 17. Germline values: CDR1 MNHEY, CDR2 SVGEGT. CDR3 residues: CASSYPLRTSGTYSNEQFF. CDR3 nucleotides: TGTGCCAGCAGTTACCCTCTCAGGACTAGCGGAACCTATTCTAATGAGCAGTTCTTC.

This clone was observed a single time. The chain recombines TRBV6-5 with TRBJ1-3, with D possibly TRBD1 on 6 matching bases. The CDR3 runs to 12 residues. CDR1 is MNHEY and CDR2 is SVGAGI in the germline V gene. V was shortened by 8 bases and J by 3 bases, with 8 bases between the two germline ends. CDR3 sequence: CASEGHGNTIYF. The CDR3 nucleotides are TGTGCCAGCGAGGGACATGGAAACACCATATATTTT.

The chain combines TRBV6-5 with TRBJ2-1; a possible D gene is TRBD1 (6 bases). The CDR3 is made up of 13 amino acids. V lost 7 bases and J 6 bases, leaving 13 bases between the germline ends. Germline V gene lookup returns CDR1 MNHEY and CDR2 SVGAGI. Here the CDR3 DNA reads TGTGCCAGCATGGCAGGGGTTAGCAATGAGCAGTTCTTC. It yields the protein CASMAGVSNEQFF.

The J gene is TRBJ1-2, the V gene TRBV5-4; unclear D gene. Germline CDR1 reads SGHNT; CDR2 reads YYREEE (reference sequence). Trimming cost V 4 bases and J 8 bases, with 18 bases left between them. The CDR3 extends over 14 amino acids. Written as DNA, the CDR3 is TGTGCCAGCAGCGCGGTGGCGGGGTACGACGGCTACACCTTC. Protein product: CASSAVAGYDGYTF.

The chain employs TRBV29-1 and TRBJ1-4, with 7 bases that match TRBD1. The CDR3 is 16 residues long. Germline trimming cut 0 bases from V and 7 bases from J; bases unmatched to any gene: 11. In germline, CDR1 is SQVTM, CDR2 ANQGSEA. The CDR3 region is CSVEDRGQGFGEKLFF. The CDR3 DNA reads TGCAGCGTTGAAGATAGGGGGCAGGGGTTCGGTGAAAAACTGTTTTTT.

The V call is TRBV10-3, the J call TRBJ2-5, with D possibly TRBD1 on 6 matching bases. The germline gives CDR1 ENHRY, CDR2 SYGVKD. The CDR3 sequence is 13 residues long. V was pared by 5 bases and J by 1 base, with 8 bases between. The CDR3 is CAISQGTQETQYF. The DNA for the CDR3 is TGTGCCATCAGTCAGGGGACCCAAGAGACCCAGTACTTC.

The chain employs TRBV6-5 and TRBJ2-7, with 9 bases fitting TRBD1. Germline V CDR1 and CDR2: MNHEY, SVGAGI. After removal of 6 bases from V and 3 bases from J, the junction contained 6 bases not matched to a gene. The CDR3 extends over 14 amino acids. The CDR3: CASRGQGWHYEQYF. CDR3 DNA sequence: TGTGCCAGCAGGGGACAGGGTTGGCACTACGAGCAGTACTTC.

This chain connects TRBV5-1 to TRBJ1-2, with no clear D. Germline V lookup: CDR1 SGHRS, CDR2 YFSETQ. Trimming took off 0 bases at V and 3 bases at J, with 12 bases between the two ends. This CDR3 is built from 15 residues. CDR3 region: CASSLDGSLYYGYTF. In DNA, the CDR3 is TGCGCCAGCAGCTTGGATGGCAGTCTCTACTATGGCTACACCTTC.

This chain joins TRBV20-1 and TRBJ2-3; 7 nucleotides line up with TRBD1. The CDR3 is 11 residues long. The germline V gene has CDR1 DFQATT and CDR2 SNEGSKA (reference sequence). The V and J ends lost 7 bases and 9 bases, in that order; junction bases with no gene match: 7. This chain's CDR3 is CSVPQGETQYF. The CDR3 region has the DNA TGCAGTGTTCCTCAGGGGGAGACGCAGTATTTT.

This clone was observed a few times. The gene calls are TRBV10-2 and TRBJ1-2; TRBD1 matches at 12 bases. CDR1 and CDR2 from the germline V gene are WSHSY and SAAADI. The ends lost 11 bases at V and 7 bases at J; junction bases unmatched: 11. CDR3 length equals 14 residues. The CDR3 reads CASAGDRGRSGYTF. CDR3 nucleotides: TGCGCCTCCGCCGGGGACAGGGGGCGGAGTGGCTACACCTTC.

The chain combines TRBV5-4 with TRBJ1-6, with D unresolved. Trimming left V 5 bases short and J 10 bases short, with 19 bases between. This CDR3 is built from 15 residues. Germline V gene sequence: CDR1 SGHNT, CDR2 YYREEE (reference sequence). In nucleotides, the CDR3 is TGTGCCAGCAGTTCCCCCCCAGCCGGCGGGTCACCCCTCCACTTT. Translation gives CASSSPPAGGSPLHF. Based on the CDR3 plus reference TRBV5-4 and TRBJ1-6, the full variable domain is ETGVTQSPTHLIKTRGQQVTLRCSSQSGHNTVSWYQQALGQGPQFIFQYYREEENGRGNFPPRFSGLQFPNYSSELNVNALELDDSALYLCASSSPPAGGSPLHFGNGTRLTVT.

This sequence joins TRBV5-6 and TRBJ2-7; the match to TRBD1 covers 8 bases. Germline loops: CDR1 SGHDT, CDR2 YYEEEE. J was trimmed by 6 bases and V by 4 bases; bases with no gene match: 9. This CDR3 spans 14 amino acids. The CDR3 loop is CASSPGQVMGEQYF. CDR3 DNA sequence: TGTGCCAGCAGCCCGGGACAGGTGATGGGCGAGCAGTACTTC.

V usage is TRBV7-2 and J usage is TRBJ1-6; D might be TRBD1 (5 bases). CDR1 and CDR2 (germline): SGHTA, FQGNSA. The CDR3 length is 15 residues. Trimming pared 5 bases from V and 4 bases from J, leaving 12 bases between. The CDR3 here is CASSAIQGYNSPLHF. CDR3 nucleotide sequence: TGTGCCAGCAGCGCGATTCAGGGTTATAATTCACCCCTCCACTTT.

The rearrangement joins TRBV7-2 to TRBJ2-7; the D is unclear. V shed 1 base and J shed 3 bases, with 13 bases lying between them. Germline V gives CDR1 SGHTA, CDR2 FQGNSA. The length of the CDR3 is 15 residues. CDR3 in DNA: TGTGCCAGCAGCTTAGAAACATCAGAATTCTACGAGCAGTACTTC. This gives the protein CASSLETSEFYEQYF.

This clone was detected once. The chain links TRBV5-6 to TRBJ1-3, with D uncertain. V lost 2 bases, J lost 0 bases, and 6 bases lay in between. The CDR3 sequence is 14 residues long. Germline V lookup: CDR1 SGHDT, CDR2 YYEEEE. CDR3 region: CASSLFSSGNTIYF. The CDR3 coding sequence is TGTGCCAGCAGCTTATTCTCCTCTGGAAACACCATATATTTT.

Written as DNA, the CDR3 is TGTGCCAGCAGCTCCAACAGGGAGATTAGGGGCTACACCTTC. The encoded protein is CASSSNREIRGYTF. The chain combines TRBV7-9 with TRBJ1-2; possibly TRBD1 for D (6 bases). With 4 bases removed from V and 8 bases from J, the gap between germline ends came to 17 bases. The CDR3 is 14 amino acids. Germline V gene sequence: CDR1 SEHNR, CDR2 FQNEAQ (reference sequence).

The chain couples TRBV18 to TRBJ2-7, with 7 positions matching TRBD1. There are 15 residues in the CDR3. Losses at the gene ends were 3 bases for V and 5 bases for J; bases not matched to a gene: 10. The germline V gene encodes CDR1 KGHSH and CDR2 LQKENI. The CDR3 DNA follows: TGTGCCAGCTCACCCGGGACAGAGCTATACCACGAGCAGTACTTC. Protein: CASSPGTELYHEQYF.

This clone has only one observation. The chain links TRBV7-9 to TRBJ1-4, with TRBD1 matching 7 bases. CDR1 is SEHNR, CDR2 FQNEAQ, per germline (reference sequence). The CDR3 consists of 15 residues. V shed 3 bases, J shed 7 bases, and the junction held 8 bases outside the gene matches. The CDR3 DNA reads as TGTGCCAGCAGCTTCCAAAACACAGGGGCTGAAAAACTGTTTTTT. Residues: CASSFQNTGAEKLFF.